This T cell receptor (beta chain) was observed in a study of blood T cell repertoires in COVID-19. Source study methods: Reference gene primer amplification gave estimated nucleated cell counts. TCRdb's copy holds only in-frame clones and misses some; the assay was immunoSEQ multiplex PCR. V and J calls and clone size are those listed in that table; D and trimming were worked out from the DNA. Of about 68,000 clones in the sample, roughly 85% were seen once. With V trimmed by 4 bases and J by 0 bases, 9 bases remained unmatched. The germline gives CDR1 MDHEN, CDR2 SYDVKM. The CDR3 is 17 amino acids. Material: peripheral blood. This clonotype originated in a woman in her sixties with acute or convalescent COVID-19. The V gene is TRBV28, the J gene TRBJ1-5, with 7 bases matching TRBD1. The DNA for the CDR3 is TGTGCCAGCAGTTCCCGACAGGGTTGGTTTAGCAATCAGCCCCAGCATTTT. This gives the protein CASSSRQGWFSNQPQHF.